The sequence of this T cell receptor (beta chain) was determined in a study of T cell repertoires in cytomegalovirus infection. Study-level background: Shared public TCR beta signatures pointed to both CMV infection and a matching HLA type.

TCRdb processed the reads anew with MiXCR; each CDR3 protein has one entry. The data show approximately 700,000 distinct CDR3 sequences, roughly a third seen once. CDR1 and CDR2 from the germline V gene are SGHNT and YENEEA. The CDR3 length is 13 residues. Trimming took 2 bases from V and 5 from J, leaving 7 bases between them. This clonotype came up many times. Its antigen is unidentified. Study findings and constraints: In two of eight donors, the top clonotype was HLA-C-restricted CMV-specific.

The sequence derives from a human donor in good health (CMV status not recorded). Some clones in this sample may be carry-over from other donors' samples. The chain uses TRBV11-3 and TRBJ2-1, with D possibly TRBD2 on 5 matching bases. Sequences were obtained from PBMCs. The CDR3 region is CASSLRGNNEQFF. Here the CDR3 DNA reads TGTGCCAGCAGCTTAAGAGGGAACAATGAGCAGTTCTTC. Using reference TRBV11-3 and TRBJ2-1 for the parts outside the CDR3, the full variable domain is EAGVVQSPRYKIIEKKQPVAFWCNPISGHNTLYWYLQNLGQGPELLIRYENEEAVDDSQLPKDRFSAERLKGVDSTLKIQPAELGDSAVYLCASSLRGNNEQFFGPGTRLTVL.